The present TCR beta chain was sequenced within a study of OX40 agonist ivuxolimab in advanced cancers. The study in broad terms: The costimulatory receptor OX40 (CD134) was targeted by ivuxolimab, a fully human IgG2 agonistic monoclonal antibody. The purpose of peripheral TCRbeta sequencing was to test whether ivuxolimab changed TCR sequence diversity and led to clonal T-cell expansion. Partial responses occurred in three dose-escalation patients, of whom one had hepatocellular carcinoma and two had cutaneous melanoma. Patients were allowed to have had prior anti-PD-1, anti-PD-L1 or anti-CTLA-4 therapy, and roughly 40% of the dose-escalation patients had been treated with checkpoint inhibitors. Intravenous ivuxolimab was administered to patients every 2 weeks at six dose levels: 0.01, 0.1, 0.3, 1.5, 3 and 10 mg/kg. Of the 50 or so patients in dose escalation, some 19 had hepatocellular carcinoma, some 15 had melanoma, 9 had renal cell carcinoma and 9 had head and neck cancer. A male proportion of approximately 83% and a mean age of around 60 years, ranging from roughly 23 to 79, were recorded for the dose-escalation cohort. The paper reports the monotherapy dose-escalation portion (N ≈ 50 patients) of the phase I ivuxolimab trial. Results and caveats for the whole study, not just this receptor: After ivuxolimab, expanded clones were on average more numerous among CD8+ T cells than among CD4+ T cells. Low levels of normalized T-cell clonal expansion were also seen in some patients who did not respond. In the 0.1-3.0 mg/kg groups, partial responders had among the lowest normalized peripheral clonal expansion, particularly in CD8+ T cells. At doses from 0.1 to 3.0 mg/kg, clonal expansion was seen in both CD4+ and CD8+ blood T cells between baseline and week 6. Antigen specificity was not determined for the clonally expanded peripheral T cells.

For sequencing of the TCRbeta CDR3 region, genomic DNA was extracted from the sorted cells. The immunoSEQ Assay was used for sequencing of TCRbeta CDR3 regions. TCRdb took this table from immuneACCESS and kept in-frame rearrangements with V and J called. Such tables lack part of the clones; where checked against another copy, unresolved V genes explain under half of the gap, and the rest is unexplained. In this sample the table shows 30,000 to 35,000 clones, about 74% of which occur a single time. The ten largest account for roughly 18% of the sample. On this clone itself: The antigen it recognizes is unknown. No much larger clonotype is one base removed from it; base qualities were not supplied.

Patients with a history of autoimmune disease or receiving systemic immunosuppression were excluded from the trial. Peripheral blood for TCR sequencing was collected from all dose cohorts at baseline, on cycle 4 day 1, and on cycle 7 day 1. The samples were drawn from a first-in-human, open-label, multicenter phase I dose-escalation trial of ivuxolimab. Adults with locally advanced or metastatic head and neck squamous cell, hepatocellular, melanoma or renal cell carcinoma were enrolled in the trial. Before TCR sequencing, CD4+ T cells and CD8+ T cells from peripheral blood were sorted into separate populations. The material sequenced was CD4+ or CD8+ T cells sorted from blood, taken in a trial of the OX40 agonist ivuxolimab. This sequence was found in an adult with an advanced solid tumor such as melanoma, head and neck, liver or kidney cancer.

The CDR3 amino acid sequence is: CASISGTEYNTEAFF. The DNA is as follows: TGCGCCAGCATCAGTGGGACAGAGTATAACACTGAAGCTTTCTTT. The V gene is TRBV5-1 and the J gene is TRBJ1-1, with 7 junctional bases fitting TRBD1. Taken from cysteine to phenylalanine, the CDR3 has 15 residues. Only CDR3 DNA remains: 45 bases, in frame from the first base. For CDR1 and CDR2, the germline V gene lists SGHRS and YFSETQ. Trimming takes 6 bases off V and 2 bases off J; junction bases not matched to a gene: 10.